This TCR beta chain is from a study of CD8+CD57+ T cells in acquired aplastic anemia. This clonotype occurred many times. The sequenced patients had an expansion of CD8+CD57+ cells seen by flow cytometry. Genomic DNA was employed as the template in profiling TCR beta VDJ and CDR3. TCRdb reanalysed the reads using MiXCR and keeps one entry per CDR3 protein. The sample consists of 200,000 or so distinct CDR3 sequences, over 40% of them appearing once. CDR3 length: 18 amino acids. The germline V gene encodes CDR1 SGHDN and CDR2 FVKESK. The junction had 13 bases not matched to a gene; V was cut back by 4 bases and J by 1 base.

The chain carries TRBV14 and TRBJ2-3; 8 bases agree with TRBD2. The material sequenced was sorted CD4+, CD8+, or CD8+CD57+ T cells (not recorded which) from PBMCs. This sequence originates from a human donor with aplastic anemia. This CDR3 reads CASSRRLIAGYRTDTQYF. CDR3 DNA: TGTGCCAGCAGCCGGAGGTTGATAGCGGGGTACCGCACAGATACGCAGTATTTT.